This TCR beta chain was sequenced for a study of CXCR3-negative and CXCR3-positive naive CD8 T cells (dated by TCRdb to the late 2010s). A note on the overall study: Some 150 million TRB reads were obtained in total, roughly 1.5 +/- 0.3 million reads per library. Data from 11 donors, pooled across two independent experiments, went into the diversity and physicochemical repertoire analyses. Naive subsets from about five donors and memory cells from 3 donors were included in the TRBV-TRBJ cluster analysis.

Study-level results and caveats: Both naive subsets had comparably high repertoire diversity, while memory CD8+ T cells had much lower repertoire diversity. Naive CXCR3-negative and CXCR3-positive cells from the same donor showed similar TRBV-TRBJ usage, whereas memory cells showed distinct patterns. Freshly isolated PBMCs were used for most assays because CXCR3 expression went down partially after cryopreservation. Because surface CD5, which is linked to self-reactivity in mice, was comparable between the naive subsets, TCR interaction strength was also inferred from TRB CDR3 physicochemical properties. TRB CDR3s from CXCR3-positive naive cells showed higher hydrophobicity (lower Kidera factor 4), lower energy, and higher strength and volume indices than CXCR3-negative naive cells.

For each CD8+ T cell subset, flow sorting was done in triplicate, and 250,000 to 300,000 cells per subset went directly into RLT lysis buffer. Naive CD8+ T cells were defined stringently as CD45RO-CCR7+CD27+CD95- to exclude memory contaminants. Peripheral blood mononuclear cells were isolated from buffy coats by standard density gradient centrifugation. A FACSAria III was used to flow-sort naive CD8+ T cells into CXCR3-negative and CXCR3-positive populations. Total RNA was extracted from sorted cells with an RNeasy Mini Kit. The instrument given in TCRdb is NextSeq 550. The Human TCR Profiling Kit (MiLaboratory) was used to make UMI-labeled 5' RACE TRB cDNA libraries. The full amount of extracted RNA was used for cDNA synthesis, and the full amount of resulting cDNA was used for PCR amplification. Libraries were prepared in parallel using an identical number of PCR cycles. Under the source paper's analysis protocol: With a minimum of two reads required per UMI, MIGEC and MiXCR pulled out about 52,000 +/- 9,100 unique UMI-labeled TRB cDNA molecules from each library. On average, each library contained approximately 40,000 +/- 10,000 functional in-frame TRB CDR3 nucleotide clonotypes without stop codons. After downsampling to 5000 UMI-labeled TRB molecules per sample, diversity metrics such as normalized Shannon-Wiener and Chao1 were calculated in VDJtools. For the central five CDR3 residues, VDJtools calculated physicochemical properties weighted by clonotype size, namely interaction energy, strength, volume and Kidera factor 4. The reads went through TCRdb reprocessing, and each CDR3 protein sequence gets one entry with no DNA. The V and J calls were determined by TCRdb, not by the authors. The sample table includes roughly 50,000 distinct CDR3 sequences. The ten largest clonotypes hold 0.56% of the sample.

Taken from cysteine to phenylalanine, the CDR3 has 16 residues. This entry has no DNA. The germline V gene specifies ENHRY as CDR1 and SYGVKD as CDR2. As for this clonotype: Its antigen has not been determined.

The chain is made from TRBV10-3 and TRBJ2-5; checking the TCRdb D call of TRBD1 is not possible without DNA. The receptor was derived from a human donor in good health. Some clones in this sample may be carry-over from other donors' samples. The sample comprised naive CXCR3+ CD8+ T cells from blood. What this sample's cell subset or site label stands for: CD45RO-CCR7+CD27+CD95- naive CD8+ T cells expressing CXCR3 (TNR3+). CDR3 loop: CAISVGTGWSEETQYF.